A single sample gave rise to the 27 T cell receptor beta chains below, sequenced in a study of CD8 T cells in Susac syndrome. Random hexamers were used to reverse transcribe an amount of about 0.45 to 1 ug RNA. TCRdb reanalysed the immunoSEQ multiplex PCR reads using MiXCR and keeps one entry per CDR3 protein. The sample shows some 300,000 distinct CDR3 sequences, 89% of them seen only once. The source material was CD8+ T cells from PBMCs. Every receptor here comes from a human donor with multiple sclerosis.

Note on this clonotype: The junction does not match germline at one end; this may be a read error. This chain joins TRBV12-3 or TRBV12-4 and TRBJ2-7; D is perhaps TRBD1 or TRBD2 (5 bases each). The CDR3 sequence is 13 residues long. This CDR3 is CASSFGTIYEQDF. The CDR3 bases are TGTGCCAGCAGTTTCGGGACCATCTACGAGCAGGACTTC.

The V and J genes are TRBV2 and TRBJ2-7; 8 bases agree with TRBD1. V lost 5 bases and J lost 3; bases outside the gene matches: 6. The CDR3 is 14 amino acids. The germline V gene encodes CDR1 SNHLY and CDR2 FYNNEI. CDR3 nucleotide sequence: TGTGCCAGCAGTTCTTACAGGGGGGACTACGAGCAGTACTTC. This encodes CASSSYRGDYEQYF.

This chain connects TRBV28 to TRBJ2-3; perhaps D is TRBD1 or TRBD2 (5 bases each). The V gene's germline CDR1 is MDHEN and CDR2 SYDVKM. The CDR3 has 12 residues. V was pared by 6 bases and J by 6 bases, with 10 bases between. The CDR3 nucleotides read TGTGCCAGCAGGGTGGGGGACGATACGCAGTATTTT. Amino acids: CASRVGDDTQYF.

This clonotype was found a few times. The chain carries TRBV9 and TRBJ2-1, with D possibly TRBD2 on 6 matching bases. This CDR3 is 15 amino acids long. Germline V gives CDR1 SGDLS, CDR2 YYNGEE. Trimming cost V 2 bases and J 1 base, with 10 bases left between them. The CDR3 here is CASSVAGTSYNEQFF. The CDR3 DNA follows: TGTGCCAGCAGCGTTGCCGGGACTTCCTACAATGAGCAGTTCTTC.

The chain joins TRBV9 to TRBJ1-2; 9 bases are a match to TRBD1. Germline trimming cut 5 bases from V and 6 bases from J; bases unmatched to any gene: 8. This CDR3 comprises 14 residues. CDR1 and CDR2 (germline): SGDLS, YYNGEE. The CDR3 region is CASSRQGDKDGYTF. The CDR3, as DNA: TGTGCCAGCAGTCGACAGGGGGATAAGGATGGCTACACCTTC. Filled out from reference TRBV9 and TRBJ1-2, the complete variable domain reads DSGVTQTPKHLITATGQRVTLRCSPRSGDLSVYWYQQSLDQGLQFLIQYYNGEERAKGNILERFSAQQFPDLHSELNLSSLELGDSALYFCASSRQGDKDGYTFGSGTRLTVV.

The sample holds a few counts of this clonotype. One end of the junction fails to match germline, which may point to a read error. This chain uses TRBV13 with TRBJ2-1, with 7 bases identical to TRBD1. CDR3 size: 13 residues. Germline CDR1 and CDR2: PRHDT and FYEKMQ (reference sequence). CDR3 sequence: CASSLGRGNEQFF. For the CDR3, the DNA is TGTGCCAGCAGTTTAGGCAGGGGGAATGAGCAGTTCTTC. Variable domain in full (rest from reference TRBV13 and TRBJ2-1): AAGVIQSPRHLIKEKRETATLKCYPIPRHDTVYWYQQGPGQDPQFLISFYEKMQSDKGSIPDRFSAQQFSDYHSELNMSSLELGDSALYFCASSLGRGNEQFFGPGTRLTVL.

V gene TRBV6-2 or TRBV6-3 combines with J gene TRBJ2-2; maybe TRBD1 (7 bases). Germline V gene lookup returns CDR1 MNHEY and CDR2 SVGEGT. Trimming cost V 6 bases and J 3 bases, with 11 bases left between them. The CDR3 loop spans 14 amino acids. The CDR3 spells CASSRGADTGELFF. CDR3 in DNA: TGTGCCAGCAGCAGGGGGGCGGACACCGGGGAGCTGTTTTTT.

The J gene is TRBJ1-2, the V gene TRBV10-1; D is possibly TRBD1 (6 bases). The germline gives CDR1 WNHNN, CDR2 SYGVQD (reference sequence). The CDR3 is 16 residues long. Deletions cut 8 bases from V and 3 bases from J, with 22 bases between. CDR3 sequence: CASPPAGGPRDYGYTF. For the CDR3, the DNA is TGCGCCAGCCCCCCAGCGGGGGGGCCCCGTGACTATGGCTACACCTTC.

A single count supports this clonotype. The chain combines TRBV19 with TRBJ2-1; possible D gene TRBD2, 5 bases. In germline, CDR1 is LNHDA, CDR2 SQIVND (reference sequence). This CDR3 has 14 residues. Between the trimmed V and J ends, which lost 10 bases and 5 bases, there was a span of 18 bases. CDR3 nucleotide sequence: TGTGCCACCGCGGTCGGTAGCGTCCACAATGAGCAGTTCTTC. It encodes CATAVGSVHNEQFF.

CDR3 amino acids: CSVDRTGDSTDTQYF. Here the CDR3 DNA reads TGCAGCGTTGACAGGACAGGTGATAGCACAGATACGCAGTATTTT. V is TRBV29-1 and J is TRBJ2-3; 7 nucleotides match TRBD1. Germline CDR1 reads SQVTM; CDR2 reads ANQGSEA. With V trimmed by 3 bases and J by 0 bases, 6 bases remained unmatched. CDR3 size: 15 residues.

This clonotype turned up a few times. This chain links TRBV7-2 with TRBJ2-1, with unresolved D. V lost 1 base, J lost 0 bases, and 10 bases lay in between. CDR3 size: 16 residues. From germline, CDR1 is SGHTA and CDR2 FQGNSA. CDR3 in amino acids: CASSLEWLSSYNEQFF. The CDR3 DNA follows: TGTGCCAGCAGCTTAGAATGGCTTAGCTCCTACAATGAGCAGTTCTTC.

The chain uses TRBV27 and TRBJ1-2; 10 bases match TRBD1. Looked up from germline, CDR1 is MNHEY and CDR2 is SMNVEV (reference sequence). The CDR3 contains 13 residues. Unmatched junction bases numbered 4, after V lost 8 bases and J lost 4 bases. The CDR3: CASRDRGPYGYTF. CDR3 coding DNA: TGTGCCAGCCGGGACAGGGGACCCTATGGCTACACCTTC.

The chain combines TRBV4-2 with TRBJ1-2, with TRBD1 identical over 8 bases. The length of the CDR3 is 17 residues. V lost 3 bases, J lost 3 bases, and 12 bases stayed unmatched. CDR1 is LGHNA and CDR2 is YNFKEQ in the germline V gene. The CDR3 spells CASSHPGQGLNDYGYTF. The CDR3 DNA reads as TGTGCCAGCAGCCACCCTGGACAGGGACTAAACGACTATGGCTACACCTTC.

The chain combines TRBV15 with TRBJ2-7, with 9 nucleotides matching TRBD1. The CDR3 is 16 residues long. The junction had 13 bases not matched to a gene; V was cut back by 3 bases and J by 7 bases. Germline CDR1 LNHNV, CDR2 YYDKDF (reference sequence). CDR3 residues: CATSRQGTGTGREQYF. CDR3 nucleotides: TGTGCCACCAGCAGGCAAGGAACCGGGACAGGGCGGGAGCAGTACTTC.

The J gene is TRBJ1-5, the V gene TRBV12-3 or TRBV12-4; D might be TRBD1 (5 bases). The CDR3 is 14 residues long. Trimming took 4 bases from V and 0 from J, leaving 7 bases between them. CDR3 bases: TGTGCCAGCAGTTGGGGCTTTAGCAATCAGCCCCAGCATTTT. Translated, it gives CASSWGFSNQPQHF.

The chain carries TRBV12-3 or TRBV12-4 and TRBJ2-2; D gene ambiguous. Trimming took off 7 bases at V and 0 bases at J, with 6 bases between the two ends. The CDR3 spans 13 residues. The CDR3 sequence is CASTTSNTGELFF. CDR3 DNA sequence: TGTGCCAGCACCACCTCGAACACCGGGGAGCTGTTTTTT.

The chain employs TRBV29-1 and TRBJ1-5; D is uncertain. V lost 0 bases to trimming and J lost 5 bases, with 5 bases between them. This CDR3 contains 12 residues. Germline V gives CDR1 SQVTM, CDR2 ANQGSEA. The CDR3: CSVEDQDQPQHF. The CDR3 nucleotides are TGCAGCGTTGAAGATCAGGATCAGCCCCAGCATTTT.

This chain links TRBV28 with TRBJ2-1; tentatively, D is TRBD1 or TRBD2 (5 bases each). This CDR3 is 14 amino acids long. Germline CDR1 is MDHEN and CDR2 is SYDVKM. The ends were cut back, 4 bases at V and 4 bases at J, with 11 bases in the middle. CDR3 in DNA: TGTGCCAGCAGTTGGAGAGGGGTTTACAATGAGCAGTTCTTC. Protein sequence: CASSWRGVYNEQFF. The variable domain in full, completed from reference TRBV28 and TRBJ2-1, reads DVKVTQSSRYLVKRTGEKVFLECVQDMDHENMFWYRQDPGLGLRLIYFSYDVKMKEKGDIPEGYSVSREKKERFSLILESASTNQTSMYLCASSWRGVYNEQFFGPGTRLTVL.

The chain combines TRBV7-4 with TRBJ2-7; tentatively, D is TRBD1 (7 bases). V dropped 4 bases and J dropped 2 bases, with 18 bases sitting between them. Germline values: CDR1 SGHVT, CDR2 SQSDAQ. The CDR3 spans 16 residues. The CDR3 sequence is CASSCGTEVEPYEQYF. The CDR3 DNA is TGTGCCAGCAGCTGCGGGACAGAGGTGGAACCCTACGAGCAGTACTTC.

This clonotype has only one observation. The genes are TRBV2 and TRBJ2-5, with D hard to call. CDR1 is SNHLY, CDR2 FYNNEI, per germline. V lost 8 bases, J lost 5 bases, and 6 bases lay in between. The CDR3 consists of 10 residues. CDR3 sequence: CASCYETQYF. DNA for the CDR3: TGTGCCAGCTGCTATGAGACCCAGTACTTC.

The V and J genes are TRBV3-1 and TRBJ2-1; 9 positions match TRBD1. From germline, CDR1 is LGHDT and CDR2 YNNKEL (reference sequence). V lost 3 bases and J lost 2; bases outside the gene matches: 23. This CDR3 is built from 22 residues. CDR3 in amino acids: CASSHLLPRDREVAAAYNEQFF. The DNA of the CDR3 is TGTGCCAGCAGCCACCTCCTCCCCCGGGACAGGGAAGTGGCGGCAGCCTACAATGAGCAGTTCTTC.

The chain has TRBV29-1 and TRBJ2-3; perhaps D is TRBD1 or TRBD2 (5 bases each). This CDR3 is 13 amino acids long. With 6 bases removed from V and 0 bases from J, the gap between germline ends came to 10 bases. Germline V gives CDR1 SQVTM, CDR2 ANQGSEA. CDR3 residues: CSVNRDSTDTQYF. Written as DNA, the CDR3 is TGCAGCGTAAACCGGGACAGCACAGATACGCAGTATTTT.

The rearrangement links TRBV29-1 to TRBJ2-1; 10 nucleotides agree with TRBD2. This CDR3 is built from 17 residues. Germline loops: CDR1 SQVTM, CDR2 ANQGSEA. Here the CDR3 DNA reads TGCAGTGTTAGCGGGAGGTCCAGAAAAAGCTCCTACAATGAGCAGTTCTTC. It encodes CSVSGRSRKSSYNEQFF.

The gene calls are TRBV6-1 and TRBJ2-7; 9 bases map to TRBD2. CDR1 and CDR2 from the germline V gene are MNHNS and SASEGT. The CDR3 runs to 14 residues. The J segment lost 2 bases and the V segment lost 3 bases, leaving 2 bases of the junction unmatched. CDR3 in amino acids: CASSDSGRPYEQYF. The CDR3 coding sequence is TGTGCCAGCAGTGACAGCGGGAGGCCCTACGAGCAGTACTTC.

The chain has TRBV27 and TRBJ1-2; 8 bases agree with TRBD1. Trimming removed 5 bases from V and 4 bases from J; junction bases left unmatched: 9. CDR1 and CDR2 (germline): MNHEY, SMNVEV (reference sequence). The CDR3 is 15 residues long. The DNA of the CDR3 is TGTGCCAGCAGTCCGTCGACAGGGGCGGGCTATGGCTACACCTTC. Translated, it gives CASSPSTGAGYGYTF.

The chain has TRBV5-4 and TRBJ1-1; unclear D gene. The CDR3 is 13 residues long. V lost 2 bases, J lost 4 bases, and 9 bases lay in between. Germline assignment: CDR1 SGHNT and CDR2 YYREEE (reference sequence). This CDR3 is CASSFSEATEAFF. The CDR3 DNA sequence: TGTGCCAGCAGCTTTTCCGAGGCCACTGAAGCTTTCTTT.

This sequence joins TRBV25-1 and TRBJ2-1, with no clear D. CDR3 length: 14 amino acids. V was cut by 2 bases and J by 1 base, with 6 bases left in between. From germline, CDR1 is MGHDK and CDR2 SYGVNS. The CDR3 DNA follows: TGTGCCAGCAGTGAACCATATTCCTACAATGAGCAGTTCTTC. Protein: CASSEPYSYNEQFF.